The rows below give T cell receptor beta chains drawn from one sample of a study of T cells in Graves' hyperthyroidism and ophthalmopathy. TCRdb re-analysed the multiplex PCR reads in MiXCR, keeping a single row per CDR3 protein. The sample has around 420,000 distinct CDR3 sequences; roughly 13% are singletons. The sample comprised blood. All receptors come from a woman younger than 30 with Graves' hyperthyroidism. Each CDR3 is given with its conserved first and last residue. Fields, in order: D gene, V gene, clone size, J gene, CDR3 DNA, CDR3 protein. The D gene is left open where the match is weak. The size field is filled for only some rows; it gives once, few, many or a size class.

d_gene: NA
v_gene: TRBV9
abundance: few
j_gene: TRBJ2-5
CDR3nt: TGTGCCAGCAGCGCCTTCTACCGGGCGGAGACCCAGTACTTC
CDR3aa: CASSAFYRAETQYF

d_gene: TRBD1
v_gene: TRBV6-2/TRBV6-3
abundance: many
j_gene: TRBJ1-5
CDR3nt: TGTGCCAGCAGGATGGACAGGGGACTCGATCAGCCCCAGCATTTT
CDR3aa: CASRMDRGLDQPQHF

d_gene: TRBD1
v_gene: TRBV9
abundance: NA
j_gene: TRBJ2-5
CDR3nt: TGTGCCAGCAGCATCAACAGGGGAGTCCAAGAGACCCAGTACTTC
CDR3aa: CASSINRGVQETQYF

d_gene: NA
v_gene: TRBV7-8
abundance: many
j_gene: TRBJ2-7
CDR3nt: TGTGCCAGCAGCTTAGCGCCCTACGAGCAGTACTTC
CDR3aa: CASSLAPYEQYF

d_gene: NA
v_gene: TRBV14
abundance: NA
j_gene: TRBJ1-1
CDR3nt: TGTGCCAGCAGCCAGTACACTGAAGCTTTCTTT
CDR3aa: CASSQYTEAFF

d_gene: NA
v_gene: TRBV6-2/TRBV6-3
abundance: many
j_gene: TRBJ1-1
CDR3nt: TGTGCCAGCAGTTTTCTAGGACAGCCGAACACTGAAGCTTTCTTT
CDR3aa: CASSFLGQPNTEAFF

d_gene: NA
v_gene: TRBV18
abundance: few
j_gene: TRBJ1-6
CDR3nt: TGTGCCAGCTCACCGTCAGGGGCGAACTCACCCCTCCACTTT
CDR3aa: CASSPSGANSPLHF

d_gene: TRBD1
v_gene: TRBV27
abundance: many
j_gene: TRBJ1-4
CDR3nt: TGTGCCAGCAGCCCAGGGGGAGGTTTGCTGGCGACTAATGAAAAACTGTTTTTT
CDR3aa: CASSPGGGLLATNEKLFF

d_gene: NA
v_gene: TRBV13
abundance: many
j_gene: TRBJ2-3
CDR3nt: TGTGCCAGCAGCTTCTCCCAATACACAGATACGCAGTATTTT
CDR3aa: CASSFSQYTDTQYF

d_gene: NA
v_gene: TRBV19
abundance: few
j_gene: TRBJ2-3
CDR3nt: TGTGCCAGTAGTATAGGAACTAGCACAGATACGCAGTATTTT
CDR3aa: CASSIGTSTDTQYF

d_gene: NA
v_gene: TRBV5-1
abundance: once
j_gene: TRBJ2-1
CDR3nt: TGTGCCAGCAGCTCCCGGTTGGCTGCTAACTCCTACGAGCAGTTCTTC
CDR3aa: CASSSRLAANSYEQFF

d_gene: NA
v_gene: TRBV5-1
abundance: many
j_gene: TRBJ1-2
CDR3nt: TGCGCCAGCAGCTACCGACGGCCCGATGAGGGCTACACCTTC
CDR3aa: CASSYRRPDEGYTF

d_gene: NA
v_gene: TRBV12-3/TRBV12-4
abundance: NA
j_gene: TRBJ2-1
CDR3nt: TGTGCCAGCAGTTTCGAGCGTGGAGCGGACAATGAGCAGTTCTTC
CDR3aa: CASSFERGADNEQFF

d_gene: NA
v_gene: TRBV9
abundance: many
j_gene: TRBJ2-7
CDR3nt: TGTGCCAGCACCCCAGGGGCGTTCTCCTACGAGCAGTACTTC
CDR3aa: CASTPGAFSYEQYF

d_gene: NA
v_gene: TRBV27
abundance: many
j_gene: TRBJ1-6
CDR3nt: TGTGCCAGCAGGGGGTCGGGGAATTCACCCCTCCACTTT
CDR3aa: CASRGSGNSPLHF

d_gene: NA
v_gene: TRBV19
abundance: NA
j_gene: TRBJ2-4
CDR3nt: TGTGCCAGTAGACCGGATAGCCAAAACATTCAGTACTTC
CDR3aa: CASRPDSQNIQYF

d_gene: TRBD1
v_gene: TRBV6-1
abundance: many
j_gene: TRBJ1-1
CDR3nt: TGTGCCAGCAGTGAATCAGGGGGGCTCCAAGCTTTCTTT
CDR3aa: CASSESGGLQAFF

d_gene: NA
v_gene: TRBV28
abundance: many
j_gene: TRBJ1-2
CDR3nt: TGTGCCAGCAGTATCTCCGACCATCGAAAGGGCTACACCTTC
CDR3aa: CASSISDHRKGYTF

d_gene: TRBD2
v_gene: TRBV3-1
abundance: many
j_gene: TRBJ2-3
CDR3nt: TGTGCCAGCAGCCAGGGACTAGGATCAGATACGCAGTATTTT
CDR3aa: CASSQGLGSDTQYF

d_gene: NA
v_gene: TRBV5-1
abundance: few
j_gene: TRBJ1-2
CDR3nt: TGCGCCAGCAGCTCCCCGGGGGCGAGGTATGGCTACACCTTC
CDR3aa: CASSSPGARYGYTF

d_gene: TRBD1
v_gene: TRBV11-3
abundance: few
j_gene: TRBJ1-5
CDR3nt: TGTGCCAGCAGCCCCTCGTCCGTACAGGGGGACTGCAATCAGCCCCAGCATTTT
CDR3aa: CASSPSSVQGDCNQPQHF

d_gene: TRBD1
v_gene: TRBV5-1
abundance: NA
j_gene: TRBJ2-3
CDR3nt: TGCGCCAGCAGCTTGTTACAGGGGTCTAGGGGAGATACGCAGTATTTT
CDR3aa: CASSLLQGSRGDTQYF

d_gene: NA
v_gene: TRBV5-1
abundance: few
j_gene: TRBJ1-6
CDR3nt: TGCGCCAGCAGCTTGGATGGGTTAGATTCACCCCTCCACTTT
CDR3aa: CASSLDGLDSPLHF

d_gene: NA
v_gene: TRBV30
abundance: many
j_gene: TRBJ1-6
CDR3nt: TGTGCCTGGAGGGGATCGGACGGCCGAAATTCACCCCTCCACTTT
CDR3aa: CAWRGSDGRNSPLHF

d_gene: NA
v_gene: TRBV14
abundance: NA
j_gene: TRBJ2-1
CDR3nt: TGTGCCAGCAGCCAAGATTGGGGGAGCTCCTACAATGAGCAGTTCTTC
CDR3aa: CASSQDWGSSYNEQFF

d_gene: NA
v_gene: TRBV28
abundance: many
j_gene: TRBJ2-7
CDR3nt: TGTGCCAGCAGCCCATCGGCTATTTCCTACGAGCAGTACTTC
CDR3aa: CASSPSAISYEQYF

d_gene: NA
v_gene: TRBV27
abundance: many
j_gene: TRBJ2-7
CDR3nt: TGTGCCAGCAGTTTAGGGCCTGGCTACGAGCAGTACTTC
CDR3aa: CASSLGPGYEQYF

d_gene: NA
v_gene: TRBV2
abundance: many
j_gene: TRBJ1-1
CDR3nt: TGTGCCAGCAGTGGTACCGGGTTCCGTACTGAAGCTTTCTTT
CDR3aa: CASSGTGFRTEAFF

d_gene: TRBD2
v_gene: TRBV20-1
abundance: NA
j_gene: TRBJ2-3
CDR3nt: TGCAGTGCTAGAGACGGACTAGCGGGAGCGGGAGATACGCAGTATTTT
CDR3aa: CSARDGLAGAGDTQYF

d_gene: NA
v_gene: TRBV12-3/TRBV12-4
abundance: NA
j_gene: TRBJ2-1
CDR3nt: TGTGCCAGCAGTTTAGCCGGGAGTAGGTCCTACAATGAGCAGTTCTTC
CDR3aa: CASSLAGSRSYNEQFF

d_gene: TRBD2
v_gene: TRBV18
abundance: NA
j_gene: TRBJ2-7
CDR3nt: TGTGCCAGCTCAGCTAGCCTAGCGGGAGCCTCCTACGAGCAGTACTTC
CDR3aa: CASSASLAGASYEQYF

d_gene: NA
v_gene: TRBV3-1
abundance: few
j_gene: TRBJ2-7
CDR3nt: TGTGCCAGCAGCACCCGGGGAAAATACGAGCAGTACTTC
CDR3aa: CASSTRGKYEQYF

d_gene: NA
v_gene: TRBV12-3/TRBV12-4
abundance: NA
j_gene: TRBJ2-7
CDR3nt: TGTGCCAGCAGTTTCGGAGGGGCCAGGGGGGAGCAGTACTTC
CDR3aa: CASSFGGARGEQYF

d_gene: NA
v_gene: TRBV12-3/TRBV12-4
abundance: many
j_gene: TRBJ1-2
CDR3nt: TGTGCCAGCAGGCCACCGGTGGGCAGGGGTGACTATGGCTACACCTTC
CDR3aa: CASRPPVGRGDYGYTF

d_gene: NA
v_gene: TRBV27
abundance: few
j_gene: TRBJ1-2
CDR3nt: TGTGCCAGCAGTTTGGCGGCGGGCTATGGCTACACCTTC
CDR3aa: CASSLAAGYGYTF

d_gene: NA
v_gene: TRBV7-2
abundance: few
j_gene: TRBJ2-7
CDR3nt: TGTGCCAGCAGCTTACACAATTCTTTGGACTACGAGCAGTACTTC
CDR3aa: CASSLHNSLDYEQYF

d_gene: TRBD2
v_gene: TRBV20-1
abundance: NA
j_gene: TRBJ2-1
CDR3nt: TGCAGTGCTAGACTAGCGGGAGGAAATGAGCAGTTCTTC
CDR3aa: CSARLAGGNEQFF

d_gene: TRBD1
v_gene: TRBV30
abundance: many
j_gene: TRBJ1-1
CDR3nt: TGTGCCTGGAGTGCGGGGACAGGGCGAGCTTTCTTT
CDR3aa: CAWSAGTGRAFF

d_gene: NA
v_gene: TRBV15
abundance: NA
j_gene: TRBJ2-5
CDR3nt: TGTGCCACCAGCAGAGATCTGGCTAGTGGGCAAGAGACCCAGTACTTC
CDR3aa: CATSRDLASGQETQYF

d_gene: TRBD1
v_gene: TRBV6-1
abundance: many
j_gene: TRBJ1-3
CDR3nt: TGTGCCAGCAGTCGGGGGACAGCTGTGCAGCGAGGAAACACCATATATTTT
CDR3aa: CASSRGTAVQRGNTIYF

d_gene: NA
v_gene: TRBV6-5
abundance: many
j_gene: TRBJ2-5
CDR3nt: TGTGCCAGCAGTTACTCGGTCCAAGAGACCCAGTACTTC
CDR3aa: CASSYSVQETQYF

d_gene: NA
v_gene: TRBV9
abundance: few
j_gene: TRBJ2-4
CDR3nt: TGTGCCAGCAGCCCCCGGGGTTTGCGTCCCGAAAACATTCAGTACTTC
CDR3aa: CASSPRGLRPENIQYF

d_gene: TRBD1
v_gene: TRBV12-3/TRBV12-4
abundance: many
j_gene: TRBJ1-2
CDR3nt: TGTGCCAGCAGTCGAGGACAGGGAGGGGGCTACACCTTC
CDR3aa: CASSRGQGGGYTF

d_gene: NA
v_gene: TRBV15
abundance: few
j_gene: TRBJ2-2
CDR3nt: TGTGCCACCAGCAGAGGACGGAGCCTCAACACCGGGGAGCTGTTTTTT
CDR3aa: CATSRGRSLNTGELFF

d_gene: NA
v_gene: TRBV9
abundance: few
j_gene: TRBJ2-3
CDR3nt: TGTGCCAGCAGCGTAGTAGGTCTTGACACAGATACGCAGTATTTT
CDR3aa: CASSVVGLDTDTQYF

d_gene: NA
v_gene: TRBV7-9
abundance: NA
j_gene: TRBJ1-5
CDR3nt: TGTGCCAGCAGCCCAACAGGGATGGTCAGCAATCAGCCCCAGCATTTT
CDR3aa: CASSPTGMVSNQPQHF

d_gene: TRBD2
v_gene: TRBV7-2
abundance: many
j_gene: TRBJ2-7
CDR3nt: TGTGCCAGCAGCTTAGGGGTGAGGTCGGGGCTAGCGGTCTACGAGCAGTACTTC
CDR3aa: CASSLGVRSGLAVYEQYF

d_gene: TRBD1
v_gene: TRBV13
abundance: NA
j_gene: TRBJ2-7
CDR3nt: TGTGCCAGCAGCTTAGGAGCAGGGGGCTACGAGCAGTACTTC
CDR3aa: CASSLGAGGYEQYF

d_gene: NA
v_gene: TRBV5-5
abundance: many
j_gene: TRBJ2-5
CDR3nt: TGTGCCAGCAGGTTCGGCTTTAGTGAGACCCAGTACTTC
CDR3aa: CASRFGFSETQYF